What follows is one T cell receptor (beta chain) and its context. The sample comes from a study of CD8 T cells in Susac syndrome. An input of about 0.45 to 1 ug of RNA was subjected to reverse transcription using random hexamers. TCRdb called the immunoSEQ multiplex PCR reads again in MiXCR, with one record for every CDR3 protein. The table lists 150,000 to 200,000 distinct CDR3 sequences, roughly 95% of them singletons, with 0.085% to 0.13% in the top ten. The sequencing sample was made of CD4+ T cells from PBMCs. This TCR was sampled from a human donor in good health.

The CDR3, as DNA: TGCAGTGCTAGAGATCCCTCCCGGGGACCCTACGAGCAGTACTTC. Translated: CSARDPSRGPYEQYF. V usage is TRBV20-1 and J usage is TRBJ2-7; D tentatively reads TRBD1 or TRBD2 (5 bases each). The CDR3 spans 15 residues. The V gene lost 0 bases and the J gene lost 2 bases, with 14 bases spanning the gap. CDR1 is DFQATT, CDR2 SNEGSKA, per germline (reference sequence).